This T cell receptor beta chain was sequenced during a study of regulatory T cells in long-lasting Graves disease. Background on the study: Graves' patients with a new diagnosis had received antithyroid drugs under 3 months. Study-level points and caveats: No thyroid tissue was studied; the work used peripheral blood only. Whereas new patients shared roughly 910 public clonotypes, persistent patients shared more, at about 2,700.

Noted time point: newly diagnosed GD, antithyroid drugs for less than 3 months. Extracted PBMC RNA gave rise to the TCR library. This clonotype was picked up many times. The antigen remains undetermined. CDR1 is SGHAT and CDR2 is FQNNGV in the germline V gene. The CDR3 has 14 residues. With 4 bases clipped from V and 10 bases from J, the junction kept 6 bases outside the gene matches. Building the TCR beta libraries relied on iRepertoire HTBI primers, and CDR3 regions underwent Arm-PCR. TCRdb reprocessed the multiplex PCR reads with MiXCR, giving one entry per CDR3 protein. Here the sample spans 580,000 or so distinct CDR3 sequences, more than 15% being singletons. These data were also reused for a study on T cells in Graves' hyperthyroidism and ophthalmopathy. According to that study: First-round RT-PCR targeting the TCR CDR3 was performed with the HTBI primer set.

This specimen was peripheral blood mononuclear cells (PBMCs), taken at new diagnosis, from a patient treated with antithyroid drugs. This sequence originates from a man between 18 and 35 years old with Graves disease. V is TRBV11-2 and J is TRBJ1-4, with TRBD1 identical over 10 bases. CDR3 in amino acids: CASSSDRGLGKLFF. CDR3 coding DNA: TGTGCCAGCAGCTCTGACAGGGGGCTAGGAAAACTGTTTTTT.